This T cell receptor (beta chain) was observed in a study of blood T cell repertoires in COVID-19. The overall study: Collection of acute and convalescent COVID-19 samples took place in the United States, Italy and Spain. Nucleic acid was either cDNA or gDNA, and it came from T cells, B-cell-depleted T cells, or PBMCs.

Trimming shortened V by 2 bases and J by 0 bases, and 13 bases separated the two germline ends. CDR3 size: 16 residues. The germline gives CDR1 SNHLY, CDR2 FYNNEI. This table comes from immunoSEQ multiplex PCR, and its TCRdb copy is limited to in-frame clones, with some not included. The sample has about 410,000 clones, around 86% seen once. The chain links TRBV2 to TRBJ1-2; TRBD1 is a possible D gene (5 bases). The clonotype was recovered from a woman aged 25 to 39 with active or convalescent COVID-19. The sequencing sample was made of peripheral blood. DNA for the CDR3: TGTGCCAGCAGTGAATCGGAGACAGCGACTAACTATGGCTACACCTTC. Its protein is CASSESETATNYGYTF.